The clone carrying this T cell receptor (beta chain) was observed a few times. The same CDR3 can be traced to other DNA sequences in this sample. TCRdb keeps only in-frame clones here, not all; method: immunoSEQ multiplex PCR. The sample contains a few hundred thousand clones, 85% of which appear only once. The CDR3 spans 15 residues. Germline V lookup: CDR1 SGHVS, CDR2 FQNEAQ. The junction had 5 bases not matched to a gene; V was cut back by 5 bases and J by 1 base. The data derive from a study of blood T cell repertoires in COVID-19. Across the whole study: Nucleic acid was either cDNA or gDNA, and it came from T cells, B-cell-depleted T cells, or PBMCs.

The chain links TRBV7-8 to TRBJ1-5; 7 bases match TRBD1. The sample comprised peripheral blood. This sequence originates from a woman under 30 with acute or convalescent COVID-19. This chain's CDR3 is CASSSRDRSNQPQHF. CDR3 in DNA: TGTGCCAGCAGCAGCCGGGACAGAAGCAATCAGCCCCAGCATTTT.